The 10 T cell receptor beta chains listed next were all sequenced from one sample in a study of OX40 agonist ivuxolimab in advanced cancers. The repertoire was sequenced with immunoSEQ multiplex PCR; TCRdb's copy has only in-frame clones and lacks some. The sample has about 64,000 clones; around 93% are singletons. The starting material was CD4+ or CD8+ T cells sorted from blood, obtained in a trial of the OX40 agonist ivuxolimab. Every receptor here comes from an adult with an advanced solid tumor such as melanoma, head and neck, liver or kidney cancer.

The genes are TRBV5-4 and TRBJ2-7, with D possibly being TRBD2 (6 bases). CDR1 and CDR2 from the germline V gene are SGHNT and YYREEE (reference sequence). V was clipped by 4 bases and J by 6 bases, with 11 bases between them. The CDR3 runs to 12 residues. The CDR3 nucleotides read TGTGCCAGCAGCACATGGAGGGGCGAGCAGTACTTC. Its translation is CASSTWRGEQYF.

The genes are TRBV4-1 and TRBJ2-1; 10 nucleotides line up with TRBD2. The CDR3 has 18 residues. V was pared by 0 bases and J by 7 bases, with 12 bases of the junction left unmatched. CDR1 and CDR2 (germline): MGHRA, YSYEKL. The CDR3 coding sequence is TGCGCCAGCAGCCAAGAAGCAGCTGTTGGTAGCGGGAGGAATGAGCAGTTCTTC. Protein: CASSQEAAVGSGRNEQFF.

CDR3 loop: CASSSGQARETQYF. The CDR3 DNA follows: TGTGCCAGTAGTAGCGGACAGGCGAGGGAGACCCAGTACTTC. The chain is built from TRBV19 and TRBJ2-5, with 7 bases identical to TRBD1. The junction had 7 bases not matched to a gene; V was cut back by 4 bases and J by 5 bases. The CDR3 length is 14 residues. Germline values: CDR1 LNHDA, CDR2 SQIVND (reference sequence).

The CDR3 loop is CASSRDSLSSYEQYF. The CDR3 region has the DNA TGTGCCAGCAGTCGAGACAGTTTAAGCTCCTACGAGCAGTACTTC. The V gene is TRBV6-5, the J gene TRBJ2-7, with a possible D match to TRBD1 (5 bases). The V and J ends lost 5 bases and 0 bases respectively, with 14 bases between them. There are 15 residues in the CDR3. CDR1 and CDR2 from the germline V gene are MNHEY and SVGAGI.

This clone is categorized as medium-sized. The same CDR3 can be traced to other DNA sequences in this sample. The V and J genes are TRBV7-8 and TRBJ1-3; no firm D call. V was trimmed by 2 bases and J by 4 bases, leaving 6 bases between them. From germline, CDR1 is SGHVS and CDR2 FQNEAQ. This CDR3 is built from 13 residues. CDR3 nucleotides: TGTGCCAGCAGCTTAATGGCCGGAAACACCATATATTTT. It translates to CASSLMAGNTIYF.

The CDR3 DNA is TGCAGCGTTGAAGATCCGGGGCGGAAAAGCACAGATACGCAGTATTTT. It yields the protein CSVEDPGRKSTDTQYF. The chain joins TRBV29-1 to TRBJ2-3; the D call may be TRBD1 or TRBD2 (5 bases each). CDR1 is SQVTM, CDR2 ANQGSEA, per germline. The V end was cut by 0 bases, the J end by 0 bases, with 13 bases between. The CDR3 is made up of 16 amino acids.

This chain connects TRBV11-3 to TRBJ2-1, with D possibly matching TRBD1 (6 bases). CDR3 size: 11 residues. Trimming cost V 9 bases and J 6 bases, with 9 bases left between them. The germline V gene has CDR1 SGHNT and CDR2 YENEEA. This CDR3 reads CASQGLNEQFF. DNA for the CDR3: TGTGCCAGTCAGGGGCTCAATGAGCAGTTCTTC. The variable domain in full, completed from reference TRBV11-3 and TRBJ2-1, reads EAGVVQSPRYKIIEKKQPVAFWCNPISGHNTLYWYLQNLGQGPELLIRYENEEAVDDSQLPKDRFSAERLKGVDSTLKIQPAELGDSAVYLCASQGLNEQFFGPGTRLTVL.

The V gene is TRBV6-5, the J gene TRBJ1-6; TRBD1 agrees at 8 bases. Germline CDR1 and CDR2: MNHEY and SVGAGI. There are 15 residues in the CDR3. V lost 5 bases, J lost 9 bases, and 9 bases stayed unmatched. The CDR3 nucleotides read TGTGCCAGCAGTGTCCGGGACAGGAACGGTTCACCCCTCCACTTT. It translates to CASSVRDRNGSPLHF.

The count of this clone is one. The chain has TRBV7-2 and TRBJ2-1, with 12 nucleotides matching TRBD2. The CDR3 spans 19 residues. Trimming removed 5 bases from V and 4 bases from J; junction bases left unmatched: 15. Germline V gives CDR1 SGHTA, CDR2 FQGNSA. CDR3 DNA sequence: TGTGCCAGCAGCCCCCGAAGCGGACTAGCGGGACCATTATACAATGAGCAGTTCTTC. Translated, it gives CASSPRSGLAGPLYNEQFF.

V is TRBV1 and J is TRBJ2-3; the D segment call TRBD2 is taken from the table without a DNA check. TRBV1 is reported as a pseudogene. The CDR3 is 17 residues long. As DNA, the CDR3 is TGCACCAGCAGCCGGGGATTGGAGGGAGGGAAGGGAGATACGCAGTATTTT. Translating it yields CTSSRGLEGGKGDTQYF.